The 18 T cell receptor beta chains in this list originate from one sample, sequenced in a study of identical twins. TCRdb used MiXCR to reprocess the 5' RACE reads, holding one entry per CDR3 protein. The sample carries approximately 490,000 distinct CDR3 sequences, around 22% recorded once. Separately, the same data were catalogued under a study of yellow fever vaccine responses in identical twins.

The sequencing input was CD4+ T cells sorted from blood. The receptors were sampled from a woman aged 18 to 35 in good health.

This clonotype has more than one count but fewer than ten. V usage is TRBV10-3 and J usage is TRBJ2-7; D may be TRBD2 (5 bases). The CDR3 length is 12 residues. Deletions cut 0 bases from V and 6 bases from J, with 6 bases between. CDR1 and CDR2 from the germline V gene are ENHRY and SYGVKD. The CDR3 is CAISESSAEQYF. DNA for the CDR3: TGTGCCATCAGTGAGTCTAGCGCCGAGCAGTACTTC.

This clonotype was picked up a small number of times. V and J are TRBV24-1 and TRBJ2-3, with 7 bases identical to TRBD1. J lost 0 bases, V lost 9 bases, and 5 bases had no gene match. There are 14 residues in the CDR3. CDR1 KGHDR and CDR2 SFDVKD come from the germline V gene. CDR3 sequence: CATSGTASTDTQYF. In DNA form, the CDR3 reads TGTGCCACCTCCGGGACAGCAAGCACAGATACGCAGTATTTT.

This clonotype was seen a few times. The chain carries TRBV6-1 and TRBJ2-1; D may match TRBD1 or TRBD2 (5 bases each). Germline-derived CDR1 and CDR2 are MNHNS and SASEGT. The V end lost 6 bases, the J end lost 1 base, and 19 bases lay between the germline ends. The CDR3 extends over 17 amino acids. The CDR3 loop is CASRVGVGSPSYNEQFF. The CDR3 DNA is TGTGCCAGCAGAGTGGGGGTGGGCAGTCCATCCTACAATGAGCAGTTCTTC.

To note about this clonotype: The junction shows a germline mismatch at one end, possibly a read error. The CDR3 loop is CASREQGNGKLFF. CDR3 in DNA: TGTGCCAGCAGAGAACAGGGAAATGGAAAACTGTTTTTT. The J gene is TRBJ1-4, the V gene TRBV27, with D maybe TRBD1 (6 bases). This CDR3 has 13 amino acids. The germline V gene encodes CDR1 MNHEY and CDR2 SMNVEV (reference sequence). The full variable domain, with the rest looked up from reference TRBV27 and TRBJ1-4, is EAQVTQNPRYLITVTGKKLTVTCSQNMNHEYMSWYRQDPGLGLRQIYYSMNVEVTDKGDVPEGYKVSRKEKRNFPLILESPSPNQTSLYFCASREQGNGKLFFGSGTQLSVL.

This clonotype came up a few times. The chain is built from TRBV20-1 and TRBJ2-5; 7 nucleotides agree with TRBD2. This CDR3 region has 15 residues. V gave up 4 bases and J gave up 1 base; unmatched junction bases: 9. Germline V gene data show CDR1 as DFQATT and CDR2 as SNEGSKA (reference sequence). The CDR3, as DNA: TGCAGTGCTATATCGACTAGCAGTTCCCAAGAGACCCAGTACTTC. This encodes CSAISTSSSQETQYF.

V and J are TRBV11-2 and TRBJ2-5, with 10 bases lining up with TRBD2. Trimming cost V 5 bases and J 1 base; bases outside gene matches: 10. The CDR3 extends over 17 amino acids. The germline CDR1 and CDR2 sequences are SGHAT and FQNNGV. CDR3 bases: TGTGCCAGCAGCCCCACAACCGGGACTAGCGCCCAAGAGACCCAGTACTTC. It specifies CASSPTTGTSAQETQYF.

The chain combines TRBV20-1 with TRBJ2-1; 7 bases match TRBD2. This CDR3 region has 12 residues. The ends lost 0 bases at V and 10 bases at J; junction bases unmatched: 3. Per germline, CDR1 DFQATT and CDR2 SNEGSKA (reference sequence). CDR3 DNA: TGCAGTGCTAGAGAGGGGGGGAAGGAGCAGTTCTTC. This codes for CSAREGGKEQFF.

The chain recombines TRBV29-1 with TRBJ1-3, with unresolved D. This CDR3 has 12 residues. The germline V and J ends were trimmed by 4 bases and 4 bases, with 8 bases remaining between them. The germline gives CDR1 SQVTM, CDR2 ANQGSEA. The CDR3 region is CSVVILGNTIYF. The CDR3 DNA follows: TGCAGCGTTGTCATCCTGGGAAACACCATATATTTT.

The chain uses TRBV28 and TRBJ2-7; 10 bases agree with TRBD2. This CDR3 region has 15 residues. The germline V gene encodes CDR1 MDHEN and CDR2 SYDVKM. The trim removed 5 bases at V and 7 bases at J, leaving 11 bases unmatched. DNA for the CDR3: TGTGCCAGCAGTACCCCAGGAGCGGGGGGGAAAGAGCAGTACGTC. This encodes CASSTPGAGGKEQYV.

The chain couples TRBV5-1 to TRBJ1-2; D unresolved. The CDR3 consists of 13 residues. Germline values: CDR1 SGHRS, CDR2 YFSETQ. V was trimmed by 1 base and J by 0 bases, leaving 4 bases between them. CDR3 nucleotide sequence: TGCGCCAGCAGCTTGTTAGCTAACTATGGCTACACCTTC. It specifies CASSLLANYGYTF.

V usage is TRBV11-2 and J usage is TRBJ2-1, with 12 bases lining up with TRBD2. The V segment lost 6 bases and the J segment 5 bases; nucleotides outside the gene matches: 2. The CDR3 spans 14 residues. In germline, CDR1 is SGHAT, CDR2 FQNNGV. CDR3 sequence reads: CASRRTSGNNEQFF. CDR3 sequence (DNA): TGTGCCAGCAGGAGGACTAGCGGGAACAATGAGCAGTTCTTC.

The J gene is TRBJ2-1, the V gene TRBV24-1; D gene unclear. Trimming removed 2 bases from V and 8 bases from J, with 12 bases in between. CDR1 is KGHDR, CDR2 SFDVKD, per germline. The CDR3 has 14 amino acids. The CDR3 region has the DNA TGTGCCACCAGTGATTCCCAGTTGGCCCATGAGCAGTTCTTC. Amino acids: CATSDSQLAHEQFF.

The rearrangement joins TRBV11-2 to TRBJ2-5; possible D gene TRBD2, 6 bases. The ends were cut back, 7 bases at V and 7 bases at J, with 16 bases in the middle. This CDR3 region has 13 residues. The germline V gene encodes CDR1 SGHAT and CDR2 FQNNGV. The CDR3 nucleotides read TGTGCCAGCACAAACCGGGGGATTGGGACCCAGTACTTC. Translating it yields CASTNRGIGTQYF.

The CDR3 reads CATMRGPNTGELFF. CDR3 nucleotide sequence: TGTGCCACCATGAGGGGTCCAAACACCGGGGAGCTGTTTTTT. This sequence joins TRBV24-1 and TRBJ2-2; either TRBD1 or TRBD2 may supply D (5 bases each). CDR1 and CDR2 (germline): KGHDR, SFDVKD. V shed 8 bases and J shed 2 bases, with 11 bases lying between them. This CDR3 region has 14 residues.

This clonotype was seen ten or more times. The V and J genes are TRBV29-1 and TRBJ2-1; TRBD2 matches at 9 bases. Germline lookup yields CDR1 SQVTM and CDR2 ANQGSEA. V gave up 0 bases and J gave up 3 bases; unmatched junction bases: 6. The CDR3 runs 16 residues. As DNA, the CDR3 is TGCAGCGTTGAAGATTATCGCGGGAGGGTCTACAATGAGCAGTTCTTC. This encodes CSVEDYRGRVYNEQFF.

A few counts support this clonotype. This CDR3 reads CASNPAGRDTEAFF. In DNA, the CDR3 is TGTGCCAGCAACCCCGCAGGGAGGGACACTGAAGCTTTCTTT. V is TRBV5-5 and J is TRBJ1-1; the D gene is possibly TRBD1 (5 bases). Germline V gene data show CDR1 as SGHKS and CDR2 as YYEKEE (reference sequence). This CDR3 region has 14 residues. V lost 6 bases and J 3 bases, leaving 15 bases between the germline ends. The full variable domain, completed using reference TRBV5-5 and TRBJ1-1, is DAGVTQSPTHLIKTRGQQVTLRCSPISGHKSVSWYQQVLGQGPQFIFQYYEKEERGRGNFPDRFSARQFPNYSSELNVNALLLGDSALYLCASNPAGRDTEAFFGQGTRLTVV.

The table lists this clonotype with a few counts. The chain employs TRBV20-1 and TRBJ1-3, with TRBD1 matching over 7 bases. J gave up 2 bases and V 6 bases, and 7 bases lay outside the gene matches. The CDR3 is made up of 14 amino acids. Germline V gene data show CDR1 as DFQATT and CDR2 as SNEGSKA (reference sequence). CDR3 DNA: TGCAGTGCGGGCGGGACAGAGGCTGGAAACACCATATATTTT. This encodes CSAGGTEAGNTIYF.

The chain recombines TRBV2 with TRBJ2-5; no clear D gene. Trimming shortened V by 6 bases and J by 6 bases, and 8 bases separated the two germline ends. This CDR3 contains 11 residues. From germline, CDR1 is SNHLY and CDR2 FYNNEI. In DNA form, the CDR3 reads TGTGCCAGCAGAATTCTTCAGACCCAGTACTTC. Amino acids: CASRILQTQYF.